This T cell receptor beta chain was identified during a study of blood T cell repertoires in COVID-19. On the study more broadly: PBMCs, B-cell-depleted T cells, or T cells provided the cDNA or gDNA that made up the material.

Germline V gene sequence: CDR1 MNHEY, CDR2 SMNVEV (reference sequence). The CDR3 loop spans 15 amino acids. The V segment lost 6 bases and the J segment 5 bases; nucleotides outside the gene matches: 11. The assay was immunoSEQ multiplex PCR, and TCRdb's table has in-frame clones only and misses some. The sample records fewer than 300,000 clones, around 89% being singletons. Cohorts were determined from participant-reported clinical history. The sequence was obtained from a man aged 40-55 years who had recovered from COVID-19. Material: PBMCs or T cells enriched from blood (not recorded which). The chain joins TRBV27 to TRBJ2-7; 9 bases match TRBD2. The CDR3 region is CASSLSGSTSDEQYF. CDR3 coding DNA: TGTGCCAGCAGCCTTAGCGGGAGTACCTCAGACGAGCAGTACTTC.